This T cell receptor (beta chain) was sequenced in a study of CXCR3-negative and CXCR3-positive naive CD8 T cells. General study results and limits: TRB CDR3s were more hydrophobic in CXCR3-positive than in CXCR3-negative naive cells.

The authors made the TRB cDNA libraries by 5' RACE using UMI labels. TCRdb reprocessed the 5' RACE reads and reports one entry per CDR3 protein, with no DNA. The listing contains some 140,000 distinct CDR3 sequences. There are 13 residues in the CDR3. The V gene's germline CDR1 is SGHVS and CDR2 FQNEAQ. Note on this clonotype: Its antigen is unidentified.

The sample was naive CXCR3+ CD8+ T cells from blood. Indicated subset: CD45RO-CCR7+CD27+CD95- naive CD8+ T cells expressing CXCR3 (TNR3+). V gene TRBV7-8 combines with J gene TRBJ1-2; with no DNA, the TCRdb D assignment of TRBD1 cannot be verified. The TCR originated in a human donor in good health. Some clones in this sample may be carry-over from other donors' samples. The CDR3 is CASSLGQLYGYTF. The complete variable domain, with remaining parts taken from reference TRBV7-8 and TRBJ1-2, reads GAGVSQSPRYKVAKRGQDVALRCDPISGHVSLFWYQQALGQGPEFLTYFQNEAQLDKSGLPSDRFFAERPEGSVSTLKIQRTQQEDSAVYLCASSLGQLYGYTFGSGTRLTVV.